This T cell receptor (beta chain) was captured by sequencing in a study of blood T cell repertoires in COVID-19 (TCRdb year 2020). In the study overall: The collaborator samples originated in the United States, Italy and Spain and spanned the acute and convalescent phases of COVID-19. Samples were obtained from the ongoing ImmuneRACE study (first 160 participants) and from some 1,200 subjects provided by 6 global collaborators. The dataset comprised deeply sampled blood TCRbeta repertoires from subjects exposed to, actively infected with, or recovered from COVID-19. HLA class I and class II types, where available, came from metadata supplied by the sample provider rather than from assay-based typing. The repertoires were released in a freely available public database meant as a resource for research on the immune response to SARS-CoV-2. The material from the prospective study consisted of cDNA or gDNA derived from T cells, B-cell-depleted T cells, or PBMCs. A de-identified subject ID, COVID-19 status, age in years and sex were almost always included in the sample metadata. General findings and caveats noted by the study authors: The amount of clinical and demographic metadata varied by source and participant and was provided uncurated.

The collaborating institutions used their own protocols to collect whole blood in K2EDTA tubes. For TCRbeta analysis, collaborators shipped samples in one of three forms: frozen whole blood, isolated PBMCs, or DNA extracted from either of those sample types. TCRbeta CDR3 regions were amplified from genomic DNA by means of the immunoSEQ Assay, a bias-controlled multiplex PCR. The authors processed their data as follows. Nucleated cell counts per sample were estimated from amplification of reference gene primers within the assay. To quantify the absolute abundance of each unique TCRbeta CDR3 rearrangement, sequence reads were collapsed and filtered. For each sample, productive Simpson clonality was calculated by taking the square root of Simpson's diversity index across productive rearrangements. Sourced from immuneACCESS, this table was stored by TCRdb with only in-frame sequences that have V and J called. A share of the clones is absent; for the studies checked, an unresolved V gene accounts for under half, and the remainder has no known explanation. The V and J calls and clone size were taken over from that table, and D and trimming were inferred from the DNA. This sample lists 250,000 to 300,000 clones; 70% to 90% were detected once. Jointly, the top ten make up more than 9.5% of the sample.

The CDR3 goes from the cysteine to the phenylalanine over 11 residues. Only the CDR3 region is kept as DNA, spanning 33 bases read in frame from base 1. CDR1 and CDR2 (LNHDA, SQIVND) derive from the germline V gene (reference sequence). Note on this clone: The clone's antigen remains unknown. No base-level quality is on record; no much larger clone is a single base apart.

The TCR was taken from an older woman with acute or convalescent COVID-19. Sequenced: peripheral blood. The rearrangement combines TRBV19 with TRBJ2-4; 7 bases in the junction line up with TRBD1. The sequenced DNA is TGTGCATCCCGGGACAGAAACATTCAGTACTTC. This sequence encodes CASRDRNIQYF.